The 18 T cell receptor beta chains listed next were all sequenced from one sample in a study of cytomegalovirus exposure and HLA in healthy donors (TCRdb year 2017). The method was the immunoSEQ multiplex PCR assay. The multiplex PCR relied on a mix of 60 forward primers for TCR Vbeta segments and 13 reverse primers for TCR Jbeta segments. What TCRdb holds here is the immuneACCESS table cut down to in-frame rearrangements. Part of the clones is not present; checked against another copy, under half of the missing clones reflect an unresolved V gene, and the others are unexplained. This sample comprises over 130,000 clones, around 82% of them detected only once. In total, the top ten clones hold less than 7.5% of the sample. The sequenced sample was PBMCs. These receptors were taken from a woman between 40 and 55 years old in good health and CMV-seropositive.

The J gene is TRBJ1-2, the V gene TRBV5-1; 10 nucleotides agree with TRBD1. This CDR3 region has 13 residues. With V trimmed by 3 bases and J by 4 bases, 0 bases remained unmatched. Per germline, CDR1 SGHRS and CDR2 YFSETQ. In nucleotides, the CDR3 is TGCGCCAGCAGCTGGGACAGGGGCTATGGCTACACCTTC. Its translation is CASSWDRGYGYTF.

CDR3 nucleotides: TGTGCCAGCAGTCGACTAGCGGGAGTCTACGAGCAGTACTTC. The encoded protein is CASSRLAGVYEQYF. The J gene is TRBJ2-7, the V gene TRBV27; the match to TRBD2 covers 12 bases. This CDR3 comprises 14 residues. Germline CDR1 is MNHEY and CDR2 is SMNVEV (reference sequence). V shed 5 bases and J 3 bases; nucleotides not matched to a gene: 2.

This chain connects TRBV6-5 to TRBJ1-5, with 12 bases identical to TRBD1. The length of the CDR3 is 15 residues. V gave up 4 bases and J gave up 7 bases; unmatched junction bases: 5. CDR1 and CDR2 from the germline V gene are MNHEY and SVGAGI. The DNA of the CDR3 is TGTGCCAGCAGTTTCACCGGGACAGGGGGCCAGCCCCAGCATTTT. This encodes CASSFTGTGGQPQHF.

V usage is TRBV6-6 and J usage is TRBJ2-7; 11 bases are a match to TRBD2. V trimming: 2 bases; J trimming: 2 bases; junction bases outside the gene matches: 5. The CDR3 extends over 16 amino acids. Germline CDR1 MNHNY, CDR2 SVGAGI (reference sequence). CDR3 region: CASSYRLAGGPYEQYF. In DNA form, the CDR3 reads TGTGCCAGCAGTTACCGGCTAGCGGGAGGCCCCTACGAGCAGTACTTC.

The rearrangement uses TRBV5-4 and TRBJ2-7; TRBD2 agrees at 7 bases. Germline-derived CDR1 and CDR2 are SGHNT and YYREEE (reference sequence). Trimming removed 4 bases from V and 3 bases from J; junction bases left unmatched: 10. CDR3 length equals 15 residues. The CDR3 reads CASSRLGGGGYEQYF. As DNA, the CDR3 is TGTGCCAGCAGCCGGCTGGGGGGGGGAGGCTACGAGCAGTACTTC.

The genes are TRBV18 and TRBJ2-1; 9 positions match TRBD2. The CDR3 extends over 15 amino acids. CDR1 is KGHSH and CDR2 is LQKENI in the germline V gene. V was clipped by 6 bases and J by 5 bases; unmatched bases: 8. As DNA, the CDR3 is TGTGCCAGCTCTCTGACTAGCGGATTCGACAATGAGCAGTTCTTC. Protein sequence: CASSLTSGFDNEQFF.

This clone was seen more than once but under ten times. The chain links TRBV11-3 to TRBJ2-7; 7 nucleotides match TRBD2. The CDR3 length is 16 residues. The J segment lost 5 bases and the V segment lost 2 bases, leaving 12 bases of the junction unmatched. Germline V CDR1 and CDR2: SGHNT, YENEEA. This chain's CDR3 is CASSLRSGTRRDEQYF. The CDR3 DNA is TGTGCCAGCAGCTTACGGAGCGGGACGAGGCGAGACGAGCAGTACTTC.

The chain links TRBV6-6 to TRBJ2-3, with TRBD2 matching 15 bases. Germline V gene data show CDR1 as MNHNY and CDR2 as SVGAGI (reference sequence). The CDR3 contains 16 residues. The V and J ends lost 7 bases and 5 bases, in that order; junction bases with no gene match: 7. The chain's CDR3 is CASILGTSGRKDTQYF. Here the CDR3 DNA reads TGTGCCAGCATCCTGGGGACTAGCGGGAGGAAAGATACGCAGTATTTT.

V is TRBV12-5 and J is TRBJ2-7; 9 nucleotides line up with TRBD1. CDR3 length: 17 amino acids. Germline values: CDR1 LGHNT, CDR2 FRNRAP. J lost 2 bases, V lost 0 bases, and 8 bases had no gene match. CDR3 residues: CASGLVQVGDRAYEQYF. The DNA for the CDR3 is TGTGCTAGTGGTTTGGTACAGGTGGGGGACAGGGCCTACGAGCAGTACTTC.

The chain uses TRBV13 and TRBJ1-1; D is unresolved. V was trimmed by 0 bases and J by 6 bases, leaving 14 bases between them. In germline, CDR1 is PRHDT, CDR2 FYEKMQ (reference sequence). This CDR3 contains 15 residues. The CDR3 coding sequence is TGTGCCAGCAGCTTAGGCTCTATCGGGGTGGCTGAAGCTTTCTTT. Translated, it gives CASSLGSIGVAEAFF.

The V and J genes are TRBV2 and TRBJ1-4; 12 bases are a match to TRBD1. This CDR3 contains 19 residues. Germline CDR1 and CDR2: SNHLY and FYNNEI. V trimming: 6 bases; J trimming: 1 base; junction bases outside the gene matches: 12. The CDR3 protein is CASSKRDRGPSGTNEKLFF. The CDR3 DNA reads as TGTGCCAGCAGCAAAAGGGACAGGGGGCCTTCCGGAACTAATGAAAAACTGTTTTTT.

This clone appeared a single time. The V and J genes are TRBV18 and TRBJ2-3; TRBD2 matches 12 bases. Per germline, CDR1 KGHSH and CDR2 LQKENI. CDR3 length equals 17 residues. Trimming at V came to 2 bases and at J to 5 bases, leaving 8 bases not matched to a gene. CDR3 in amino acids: CASSPFRLAGVGDTQYF. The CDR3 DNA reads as TGTGCCAGCTCACCATTTCGACTAGCGGGAGTAGGAGATACGCAGTATTTT.

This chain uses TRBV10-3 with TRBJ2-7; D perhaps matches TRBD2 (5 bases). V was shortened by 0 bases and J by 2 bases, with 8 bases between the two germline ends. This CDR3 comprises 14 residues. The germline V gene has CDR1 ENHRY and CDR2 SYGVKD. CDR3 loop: CAISESSGPYEQYF. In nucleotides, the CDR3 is TGTGCCATCAGTGAGTCGAGCGGACCCTACGAGCAGTACTTC.

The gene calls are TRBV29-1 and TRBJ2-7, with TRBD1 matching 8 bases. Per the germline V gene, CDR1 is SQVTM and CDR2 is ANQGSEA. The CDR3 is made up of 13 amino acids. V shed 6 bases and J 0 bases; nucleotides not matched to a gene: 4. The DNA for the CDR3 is TGCAGCGTGGGGGACAGGAGCTCCTACGAGCAGTACTTC. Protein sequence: CSVGDRSSYEQYF.

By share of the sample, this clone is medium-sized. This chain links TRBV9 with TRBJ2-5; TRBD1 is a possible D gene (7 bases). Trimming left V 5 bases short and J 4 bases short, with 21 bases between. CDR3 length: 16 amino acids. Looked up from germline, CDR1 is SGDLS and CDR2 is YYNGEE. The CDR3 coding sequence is TGTGCCAGCAGTGATGGGCGTGGCCAGGGGGGAGAGACCCAGTACTTC. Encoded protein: CASSDGRGQGGETQYF.

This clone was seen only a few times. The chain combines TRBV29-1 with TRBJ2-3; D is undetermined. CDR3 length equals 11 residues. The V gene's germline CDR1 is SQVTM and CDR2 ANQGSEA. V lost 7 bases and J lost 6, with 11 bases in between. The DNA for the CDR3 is TGCAGCGCGCGTTTAGTGGATACGCAGTATTTT. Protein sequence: CSARLVDTQYF.

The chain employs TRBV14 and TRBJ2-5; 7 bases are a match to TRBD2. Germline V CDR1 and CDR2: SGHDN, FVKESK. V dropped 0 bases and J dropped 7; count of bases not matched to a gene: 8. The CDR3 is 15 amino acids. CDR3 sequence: CASSQDAGRAWTQYF. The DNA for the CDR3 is TGTGCCAGCAGCCAAGATGCAGGGAGGGCATGGACCCAGTACTTC.

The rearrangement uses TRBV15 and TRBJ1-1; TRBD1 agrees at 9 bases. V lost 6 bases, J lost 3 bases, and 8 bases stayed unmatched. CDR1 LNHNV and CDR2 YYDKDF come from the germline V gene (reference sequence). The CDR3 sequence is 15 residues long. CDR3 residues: CATRPRQGVDTEAFF. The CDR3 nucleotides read TGTGCCACCAGGCCACGACAGGGGGTCGACACTGAAGCTTTCTTT.